Reported below is one TCR beta chain. No antigen is known for it. J was trimmed by 8 bases and V by 3 bases; bases with no gene match: 10. The CDR3 covers 15 residues. Germline-derived CDR1 and CDR2 are SGHRS and YFSETQ. This sample is part of a study of cytomegalovirus exposure and HLA in healthy donors. Study details: Caucasian-associated ancestry cluster membership applied to over 80% of 398 genotyped donors.

The PCR had 60 Vbeta and 13 Jbeta primers. Clones were read by immunoSEQ multiplex PCR, and TCRdb kept only the in-frame ones, dropping some. Altogether about 110,000 clones are present, about an eighth being singletons, with the ten largest covering 15% to 20%. Study-wide findings and caveats: No immune exposure information besides CMV serostatus was available.

The chain joins TRBV5-1 to TRBJ2-1, with TRBD2 identical over 8 bases. Sequenced material: PBMCs. The sequence came from a man aged 40-49 years in good health and CMV-seropositive. CDR3 amino acids: CASSSSGGPWDEQFF. The CDR3 DNA is TGCGCCAGCAGCTCATCGGGAGGGCCTTGGGATGAGCAGTTCTTC.